Listed here are 8 T cell receptor beta chains from one sample, sequenced in a study of CD8 T cells in ankylosing spondylitis. TCRdb re-derived calls from the 5' RACE reads in MiXCR, one entry per CDR3 protein. The sample has about 160,000 distinct CDR3 sequences, about 17% seen once. Sequenced sample: blood, either unsorted or a sorted T cell fraction (not recorded which). These receptors all come from a male donor with ankylosing spondylitis or in good health (not recorded which).

This chain connects TRBV9 to TRBJ2-1; 7 nucleotides match TRBD2. Germline V gene sequence: CDR1 SGDLS, CDR2 YYNGEE. The CDR3 is 16 amino acids. Trimming at V came to 0 bases and at J to 4 bases, leaving 7 bases not matched to a gene. The CDR3 DNA reads TGTGCCAGCAGCGTAGTGTTGGCGGGAGATTACAATGAGCAGTTCTTC. This encodes CASSVVLAGDYNEQFF.

This clonotype came up a few times. The chain combines TRBV7-2 with TRBJ2-5; D unresolved. Trimming took 1 base from V and 5 from J, leaving 14 bases between them. The CDR3 covers 15 residues. Germline values: CDR1 SGHTA, CDR2 FQGNSA. CDR3 bases: TGTGCCAGCAGCTTAGAGGCCAGGAGCTGGGAGACCCAGTACTTC. It yields the protein CASSLEARSWETQYF.

There are many counts of this clonotype. The chain employs TRBV29-1 and TRBJ2-7; 7 positions agree with TRBD1. There are 11 residues in the CDR3. V was clipped by 7 bases and J by 2 bases; unmatched bases: 2. Germline values: CDR1 SQVTM, CDR2 ANQGSEA. The DNA of the CDR3 is TGCAGCGGGGGACAGCCCTACGAGCAGTACTTC. Residues: CSGGQPYEQYF.

At least ten counts were recorded for this clonotype. The chain recombines TRBV5-1 with TRBJ2-5; 11 bases fit TRBD2. CDR3 length equals 16 residues. The V gene end was trimmed by 4 bases and the J gene end by 3 bases; junction bases not matched to a gene: 8. CDR1 and CDR2 (germline): SGHRS, YFSETQ. CDR3 amino acids: CASSATSGSRKETQYF. CDR3 in DNA: TGCGCCAGCAGCGCCACTAGCGGGAGTAGAAAAGAGACCCAGTACTTC.

This clonotype was recorded only once. The V and J genes are TRBV2 and TRBJ2-2; 8 bases line up with TRBD1. Per germline, CDR1 SNHLY and CDR2 FYNNEI. This CDR3 has 15 residues. Unmatched junction bases numbered 8, after V lost 6 bases and J lost 5 bases. The DNA of the CDR3 is TGTGCCAGCAGGGGTCCAGGGGGCTTTACCGGGGAGCTGTTTTTT. It is translated as CASRGPGGFTGELFF.

The chain carries TRBV11-3 and TRBJ1-5, with D perhaps TRBD1 (5 bases). The CDR3 runs to 15 residues. Germline V gene lookup returns CDR1 SGHNT and CDR2 YENEEA. V lost 8 bases to trimming and J lost 0 bases, with 14 bases between them. The CDR3 protein is CASARDPDSNQPQHF. CDR3 DNA: TGTGCCAGCGCCAGGGACCCCGATAGCAATCAGCCCCAGCATTTT. The whole variable domain, filled in from reference TRBV11-3 and TRBJ1-5, reads EAGVVQSPRYKIIEKKQPVAFWCNPISGHNTLYWYLQNLGQGPELLIRYENEEAVDDSQLPKDRFSAERLKGVDSTLKIQPAELGDSAVYLCASARDPDSNQPQHFGDGTRLSIL.

The gene calls are TRBV30 and TRBJ2-7; 10 nucleotides match TRBD2. V lost 4 bases to trimming and J lost 8 bases; unmatched junction nucleotides: 14. The CDR3 covers 15 residues. Germline CDR1 GTSNPN, CDR2 SVGIG (reference sequence). This chain's CDR3 is CAWNRGLAAETKQYF. In DNA, the CDR3 is TGTGCCTGGAATAGAGGACTAGCGGCCGAGACGAAGCAGTACTTC.

This clonotype was picked up many times. The chain has TRBV24-1 and TRBJ2-1; 10 bases agree with TRBD2. The J segment lost 10 bases and the V segment lost 0 bases, leaving 5 bases of the junction unmatched. This CDR3 is 15 amino acids long. The germline V gene has CDR1 KGHDR and CDR2 SFDVKD. The CDR3 region is CATSDLTSGKREQFF. CDR3 DNA sequence: TGTGCCACCAGTGATTTGACTAGCGGGAAGAGGGAGCAGTTCTTC.